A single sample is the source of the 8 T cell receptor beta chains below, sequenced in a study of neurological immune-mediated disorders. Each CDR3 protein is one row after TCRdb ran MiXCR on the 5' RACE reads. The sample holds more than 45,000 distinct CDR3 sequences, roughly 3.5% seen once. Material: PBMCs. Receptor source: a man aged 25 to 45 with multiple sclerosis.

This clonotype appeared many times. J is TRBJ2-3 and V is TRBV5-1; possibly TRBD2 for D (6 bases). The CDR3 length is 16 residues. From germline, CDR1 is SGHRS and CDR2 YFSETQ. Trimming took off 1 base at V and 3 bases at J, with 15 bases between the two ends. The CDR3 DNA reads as TGCGCCAGCAGCTTGTCGTTGGGAGGAGGTACAGATACGCAGTATTTT. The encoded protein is CASSLSLGGGTDTQYF.

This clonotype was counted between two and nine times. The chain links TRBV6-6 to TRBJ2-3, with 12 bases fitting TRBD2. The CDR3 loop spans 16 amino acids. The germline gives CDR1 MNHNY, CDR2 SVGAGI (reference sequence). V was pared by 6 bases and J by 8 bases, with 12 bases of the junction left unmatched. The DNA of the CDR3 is TGTGCCAGCAGCCCTCCTCCGGCTAGCGGGGGGGTTACGCAGTATTTT. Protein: CASSPPPASGGVTQYF.

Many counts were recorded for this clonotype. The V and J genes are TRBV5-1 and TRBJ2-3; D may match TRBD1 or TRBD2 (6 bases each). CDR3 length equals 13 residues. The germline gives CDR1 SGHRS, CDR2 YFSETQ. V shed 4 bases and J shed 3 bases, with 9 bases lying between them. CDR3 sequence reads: CASSRGETDTQYF. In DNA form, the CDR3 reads TGCGCCAGCAGCAGGGGGGAGACAGATACGCAGTATTTT.

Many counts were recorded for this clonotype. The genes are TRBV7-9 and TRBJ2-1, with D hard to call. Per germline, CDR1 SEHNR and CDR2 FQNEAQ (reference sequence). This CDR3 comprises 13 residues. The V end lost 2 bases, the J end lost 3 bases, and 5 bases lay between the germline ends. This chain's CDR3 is CASSLYSYNEQFF. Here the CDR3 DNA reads TGTGCCAGCAGCTTATATAGCTACAATGAGCAGTTCTTC.

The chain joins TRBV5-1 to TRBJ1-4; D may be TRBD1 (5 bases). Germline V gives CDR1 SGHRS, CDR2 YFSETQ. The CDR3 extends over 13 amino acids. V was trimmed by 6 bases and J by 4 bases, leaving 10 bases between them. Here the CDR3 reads CASTGDRNEKLFF. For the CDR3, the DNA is TGCGCCAGCACGGGGGACCGTAATGAAAAACTGTTTTTT.

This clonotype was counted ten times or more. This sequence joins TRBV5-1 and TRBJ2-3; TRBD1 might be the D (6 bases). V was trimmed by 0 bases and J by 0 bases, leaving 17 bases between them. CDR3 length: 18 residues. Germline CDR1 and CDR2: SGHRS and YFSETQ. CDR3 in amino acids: CASSLVPPLTGSTDTQYF. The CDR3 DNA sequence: TGCGCCAGCAGCTTGGTCCCGCCACTTACAGGGAGCACAGATACGCAGTATTTT.

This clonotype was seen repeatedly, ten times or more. The DNA of the CDR3 is TGCAGTGCTAAGACACCTACAGGAAATAATTCACCCCTCCACTTT. It yields the protein CSAKTPTGNNSPLHF. The chain couples TRBV20-1 to TRBJ1-6; possibly TRBD1 for D (5 bases). Germline values: CDR1 DFQATT, CDR2 SNEGSKA (reference sequence). The CDR3 spans 15 residues. The V end lost 4 bases, the J end lost 5 bases, and 15 bases lay between the germline ends.

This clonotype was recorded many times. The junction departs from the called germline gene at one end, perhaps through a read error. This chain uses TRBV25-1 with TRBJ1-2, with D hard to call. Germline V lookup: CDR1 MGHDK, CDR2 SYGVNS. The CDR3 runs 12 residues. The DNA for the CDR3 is TGTGCCAGCAGTGAATTAAGTGGAAATCCTATCTTC. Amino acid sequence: CASSELSGNPIF.